This TCR beta chain emerged from a study of blood T cell repertoires in COVID-19. Study context: Sites across the United States, Italy and Spain contributed samples from acute and convalescent COVID-19.

Under the authors' procedure: Quantification of nucleated cells was approximated via reference gene primer amplification. Using immunoSEQ multiplex PCR, the repertoire was profiled, and TCRdb retains in-frame clones only, with some absent. The V and J calls and the clone size are those of that table, but D and trimming were determined from the DNA. The profile shows a few hundred thousand clones, approximately 88% of them singletons. The CDR3 has 15 amino acids. Germline trimming cut 1 base from V and 5 bases from J; bases unmatched to any gene: 3. Germline values: CDR1 KGHSH, CDR2 LQKENI. The genes are TRBV18 and TRBJ2-5; 11 bases line up with TRBD1. The sample consisted of peripheral blood. This sequence originates from a woman aged 25 to 39 who had recovered from COVID-19. The DNA for the CDR3 is TGTGCCAGCTCACCACTGGACAGGGGGCAGGAGACCCAGTACTTC. It is translated as CASSPLDRGQETQYF.